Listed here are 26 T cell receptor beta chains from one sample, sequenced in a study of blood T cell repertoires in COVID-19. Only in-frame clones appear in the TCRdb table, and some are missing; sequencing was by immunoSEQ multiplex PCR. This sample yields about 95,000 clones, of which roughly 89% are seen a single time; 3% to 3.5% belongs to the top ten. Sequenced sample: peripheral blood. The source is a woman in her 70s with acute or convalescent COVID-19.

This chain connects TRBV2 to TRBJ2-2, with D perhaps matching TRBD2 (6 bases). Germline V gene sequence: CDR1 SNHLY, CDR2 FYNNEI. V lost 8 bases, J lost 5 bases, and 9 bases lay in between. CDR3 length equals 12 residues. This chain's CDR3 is CASRRETGELFF. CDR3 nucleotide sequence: TGTGCCAGCCGACGGGAGACCGGGGAGCTGTTTTTT.

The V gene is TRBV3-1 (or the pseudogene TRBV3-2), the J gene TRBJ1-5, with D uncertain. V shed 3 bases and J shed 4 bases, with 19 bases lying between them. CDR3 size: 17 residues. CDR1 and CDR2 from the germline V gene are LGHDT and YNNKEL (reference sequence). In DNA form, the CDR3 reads TGTGCCAGCAGCCAGGGGTGGACTTACTCGGGTAATCAGCCCCAGCATTTT. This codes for CASSQGWTYSGNQPQHF.

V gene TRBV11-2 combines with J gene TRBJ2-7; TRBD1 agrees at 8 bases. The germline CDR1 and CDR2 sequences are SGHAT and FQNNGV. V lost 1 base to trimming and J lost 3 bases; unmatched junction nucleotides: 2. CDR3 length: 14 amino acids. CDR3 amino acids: CASSLGRGLYEQYV. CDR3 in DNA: TGTGCCAGCAGCTTAGGCAGGGGGCTCTACGAGCAGTACGTC.

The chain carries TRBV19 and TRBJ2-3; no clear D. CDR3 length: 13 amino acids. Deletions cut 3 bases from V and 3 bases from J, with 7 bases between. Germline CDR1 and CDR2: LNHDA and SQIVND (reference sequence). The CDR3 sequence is CASSMSWTDTQYF. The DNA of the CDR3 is TGTGCCAGTAGTATGAGTTGGACAGATACGCAGTATTTT.

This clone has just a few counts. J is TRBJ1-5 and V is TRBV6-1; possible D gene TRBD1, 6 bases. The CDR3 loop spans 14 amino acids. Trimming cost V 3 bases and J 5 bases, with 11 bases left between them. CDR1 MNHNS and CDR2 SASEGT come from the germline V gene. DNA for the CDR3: TGTGCCAGCAGTGAGCAACAGGGATATCAGCCCCAGCATTTT. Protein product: CASSEQQGYQPQHF.

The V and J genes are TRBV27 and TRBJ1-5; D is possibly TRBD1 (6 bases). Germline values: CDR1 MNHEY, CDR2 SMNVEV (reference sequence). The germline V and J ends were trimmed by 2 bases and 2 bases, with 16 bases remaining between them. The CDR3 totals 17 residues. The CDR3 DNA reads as TGTGCCAGCAGTTTAACTTCTGGGGGCGCGGGCAATCAGCCCCAGCATTTT. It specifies CASSLTSGGAGNQPQHF.

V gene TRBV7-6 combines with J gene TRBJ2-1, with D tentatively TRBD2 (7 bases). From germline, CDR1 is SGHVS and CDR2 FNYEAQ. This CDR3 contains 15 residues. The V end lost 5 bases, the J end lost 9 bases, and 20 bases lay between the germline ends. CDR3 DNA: TGTGCCAGCAGCCCCAGCCGGGGGGCCACGGCTGAGCAGTTCTTC. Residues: CASSPSRGATAEQFF. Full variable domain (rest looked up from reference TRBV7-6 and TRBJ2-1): GAGVSQSPRYKVTKRGQDVALRCDPISGHVSLYWYRQALGQGPEFLTYFNYEAQQDKSGLPNDRFSAERPEGSISTLTIQRTEQRDSAMYRCASSPSRGATAEQFFGPGTRLTVL.

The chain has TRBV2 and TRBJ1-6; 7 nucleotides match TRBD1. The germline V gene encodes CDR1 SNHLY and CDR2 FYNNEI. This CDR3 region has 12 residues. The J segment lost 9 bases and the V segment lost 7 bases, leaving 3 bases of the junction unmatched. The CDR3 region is CASKTGPSPLHF. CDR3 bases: TGTGCCAGCAAGACAGGGCCTTCACCCCTCCACTTT.

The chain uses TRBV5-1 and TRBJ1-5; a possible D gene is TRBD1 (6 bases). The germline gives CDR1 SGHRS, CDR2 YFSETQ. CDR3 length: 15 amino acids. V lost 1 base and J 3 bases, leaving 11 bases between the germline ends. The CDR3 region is CASSLTNRDNQPQHF. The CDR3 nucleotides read TGCGCCAGCAGCTTGACCAACAGGGACAATCAGCCCCAGCATTTT. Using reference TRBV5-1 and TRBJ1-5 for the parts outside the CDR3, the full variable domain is KAGVTQTPRYLIKTRGQQVTLSCSPISGHRSVSWYQQTPGQGLQFLFEYFSETQRNKGNFPGRFSGRQFSNSRSEMNVSTLELGDSALYLCASSLTNRDNQPQHFGDGTRLSIL.

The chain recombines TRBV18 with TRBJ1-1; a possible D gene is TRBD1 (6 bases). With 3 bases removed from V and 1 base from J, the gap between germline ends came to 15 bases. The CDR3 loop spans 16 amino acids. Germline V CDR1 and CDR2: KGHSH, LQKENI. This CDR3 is CASSPLSGGANTEAFF. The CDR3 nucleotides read TGTGCCAGCTCACCTCTTTCTGGGGGCGCGAACACTGAAGCTTTCTTT.

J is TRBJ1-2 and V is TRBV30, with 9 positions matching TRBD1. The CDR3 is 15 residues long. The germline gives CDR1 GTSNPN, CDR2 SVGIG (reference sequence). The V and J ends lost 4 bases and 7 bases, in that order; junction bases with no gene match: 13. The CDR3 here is CAWTGPGTGLSGYTF. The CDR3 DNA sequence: TGTGCCTGGACCGGCCCCGGGACAGGGCTTAGTGGCTACACCTTC.

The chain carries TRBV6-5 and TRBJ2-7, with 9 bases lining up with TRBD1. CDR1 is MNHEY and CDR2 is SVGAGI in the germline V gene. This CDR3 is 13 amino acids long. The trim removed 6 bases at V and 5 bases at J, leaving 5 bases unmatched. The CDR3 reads CASRTGGWDEQYV. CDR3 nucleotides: TGTGCCAGCAGAACAGGGGGCTGGGACGAGCAGTACGTC.

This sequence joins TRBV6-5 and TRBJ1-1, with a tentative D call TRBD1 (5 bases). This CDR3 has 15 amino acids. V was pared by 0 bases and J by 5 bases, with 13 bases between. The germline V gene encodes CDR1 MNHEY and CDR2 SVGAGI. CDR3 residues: CASSYSRQGKTEAFF. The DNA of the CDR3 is TGTGCCAGCAGTTACTCAAGGCAGGGTAAGACTGAAGCTTTCTTT.

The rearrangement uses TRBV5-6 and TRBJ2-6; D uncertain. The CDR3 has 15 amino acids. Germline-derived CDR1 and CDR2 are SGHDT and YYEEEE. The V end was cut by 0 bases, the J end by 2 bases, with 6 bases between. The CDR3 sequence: CASSLGAPGANVLTF. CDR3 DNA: TGTGCCAGCAGCTTGGGGGCGCCTGGGGCCAACGTCCTGACTTTC.

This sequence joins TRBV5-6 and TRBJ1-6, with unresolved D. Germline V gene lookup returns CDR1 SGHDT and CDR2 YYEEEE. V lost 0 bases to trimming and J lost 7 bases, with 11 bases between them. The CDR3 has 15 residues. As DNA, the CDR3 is TGTGCCAGCAGCTTGGGGGAGGTCTTCAATTCACCCCTCCACTTT. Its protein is CASSLGEVFNSPLHF.

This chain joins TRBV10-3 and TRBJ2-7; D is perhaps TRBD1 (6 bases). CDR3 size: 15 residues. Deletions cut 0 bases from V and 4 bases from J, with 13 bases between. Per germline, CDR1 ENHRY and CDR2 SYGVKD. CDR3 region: CAISESVTGWYEQYF. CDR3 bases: TGTGCCATCAGTGAGTCCGTAACAGGGTGGTACGAGCAGTACTTC.

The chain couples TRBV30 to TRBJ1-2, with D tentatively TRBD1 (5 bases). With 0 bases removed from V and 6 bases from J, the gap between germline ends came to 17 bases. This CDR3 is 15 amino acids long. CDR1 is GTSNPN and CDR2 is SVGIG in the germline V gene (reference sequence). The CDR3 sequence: CAWSVGGGSVNGYTF. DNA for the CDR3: TGTGCCTGGAGTGTCGGTGGGGGGTCGGTGAATGGCTACACCTTC.

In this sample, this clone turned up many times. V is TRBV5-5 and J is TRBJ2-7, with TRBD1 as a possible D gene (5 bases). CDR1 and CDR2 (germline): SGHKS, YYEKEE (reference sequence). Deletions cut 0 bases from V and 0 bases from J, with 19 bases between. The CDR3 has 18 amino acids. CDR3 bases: TGTGCCAGCAGCTTGGAGATGATGGGCAGGGCCAGCTCCTACGAGCAGTACGTC. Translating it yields CASSLEMMGRASSYEQYV.

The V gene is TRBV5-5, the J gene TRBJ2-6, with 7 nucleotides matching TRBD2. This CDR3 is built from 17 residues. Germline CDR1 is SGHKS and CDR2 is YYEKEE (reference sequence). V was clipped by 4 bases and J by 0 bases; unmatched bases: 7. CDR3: CASSLIPGGSGANVLTF. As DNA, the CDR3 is TGTGCCAGCAGCCTTATTCCGGGGGGCTCTGGGGCCAACGTCCTGACTTTC.

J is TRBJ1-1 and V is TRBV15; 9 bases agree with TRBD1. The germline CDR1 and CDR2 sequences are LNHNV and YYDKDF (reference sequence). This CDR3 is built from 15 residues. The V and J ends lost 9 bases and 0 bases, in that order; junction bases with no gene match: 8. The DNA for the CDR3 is TGTGCCACGTTGATGGACAGGGGTGTGAACACTGAAGCTTTCTTT. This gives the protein CATLMDRGVNTEAFF.

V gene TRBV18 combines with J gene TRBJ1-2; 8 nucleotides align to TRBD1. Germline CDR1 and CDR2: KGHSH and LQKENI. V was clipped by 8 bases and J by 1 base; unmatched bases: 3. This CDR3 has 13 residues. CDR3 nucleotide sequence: TGTGCCAGCACAGGACAGGGTAACTATGGCTACACCTTC. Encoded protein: CASTGQGNYGYTF.

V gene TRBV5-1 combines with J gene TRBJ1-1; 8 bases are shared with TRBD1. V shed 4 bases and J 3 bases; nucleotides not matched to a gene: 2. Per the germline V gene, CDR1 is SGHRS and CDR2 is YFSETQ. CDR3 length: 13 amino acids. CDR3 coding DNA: TGCGCCAGCAGCCTGACAGGGGACACTGAAGCTTTCTTT. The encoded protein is CASSLTGDTEAFF.

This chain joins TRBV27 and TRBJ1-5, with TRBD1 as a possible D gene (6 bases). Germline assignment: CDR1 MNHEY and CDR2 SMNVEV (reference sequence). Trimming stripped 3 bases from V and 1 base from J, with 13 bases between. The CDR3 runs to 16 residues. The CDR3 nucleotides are TGTGCCAGCAGTTTTAGGGTCCAGGGGAGCAATCAGCCCCAGCATTTT. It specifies CASSFRVQGSNQPQHF.

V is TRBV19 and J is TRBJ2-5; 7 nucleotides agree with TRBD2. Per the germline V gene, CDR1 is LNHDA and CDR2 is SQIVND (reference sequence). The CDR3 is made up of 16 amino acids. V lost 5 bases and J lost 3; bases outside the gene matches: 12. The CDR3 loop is CASSGRTGGGKETQYF. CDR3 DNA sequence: TGTGCCAGTAGTGGCCGGACGGGGGGTGGGAAAGAGACCCAGTACTTC.

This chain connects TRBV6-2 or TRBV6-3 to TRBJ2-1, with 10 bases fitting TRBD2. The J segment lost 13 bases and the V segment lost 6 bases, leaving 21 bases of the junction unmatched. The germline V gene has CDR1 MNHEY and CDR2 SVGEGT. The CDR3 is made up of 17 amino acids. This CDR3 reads CASSRRSSGGAGLTQFF. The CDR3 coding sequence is TGTGCCAGCAGCCGTCGATCAAGCGGGGGGGCCGGGTTAACCCAGTTCTTC.

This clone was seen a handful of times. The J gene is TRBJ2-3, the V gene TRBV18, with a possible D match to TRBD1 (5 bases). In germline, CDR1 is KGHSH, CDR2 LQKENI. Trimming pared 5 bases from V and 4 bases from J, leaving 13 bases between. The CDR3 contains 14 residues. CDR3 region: CASSGLQTADTQYF. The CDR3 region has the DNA TGTGCCAGCTCAGGCTTACAGACAGCAGATACGCAGTATTTT.